Listed below are T cell receptor beta chains from one sample, sequenced in a study of blood T cell repertoires in COVID-19. Only in-frame clones appear in the TCRdb table, and some are missing; sequencing was by immunoSEQ multiplex PCR. The repertoire holds about 200,000 clones, with 83% as singletons. Source material: PBMCs or T cells enriched from blood (not recorded which). These receptors all come from a woman aged 45 to 65 who had been exposed to COVID-19. Each CDR3 is given with its conserved first and last residue. The D gene is left open where the match is weak. Only part of the rows carry a size: once, few, many, or a class if the clone is expanded.

v_call	d_call	j_call	clone_size	cdr3_aa	cdr3_nt
TRBV19	TRBD1	TRBJ1-1	-	CASSIVGQGEKAAFF	TGTGCCAGTAGTATTGTTGGACAGGGGGAAAAAGCAGCTTTCTTT
TRBV6-5	TRBD1	TRBJ2-5	once	CASSPGDRVRETQYF	TGTGCCAGCAGTCCGGGGGACAGGGTTCGAGAGACCCAGTACTTC
TRBV10-3	-	TRBJ1-1	-	CAVRPSRDTEAFF	TGTGCCGTCCGACCCTCGAGGGACACTGAAGCTTTCTTT
TRBV3-1/TRBV3-2	TRBD1	TRBJ1-1	few	CASSGDRGAFF	TGTGCCAGCAGCGGCGACAGGGGGGCTTTCTTT
TRBV20-1	-	TRBJ1-1	-	CSAGQNTEAFF	TGCAGTGCAGGACAGAACACTGAAGCTTTCTTT
TRBV2	-	TRBJ1-5	-	CASSGDSGNQPQHF	TGTGCCAGCAGCGGGGACTCTGGCAATCAGCCCCAGCATTTT
TRBV2	-	TRBJ1-1	-	CASTAGRDTEAFF	TGTGCCAGCACCGCAGGGCGAGACACTGAAGCTTTCTTT
TRBV7-2	TRBD1	TRBJ1-3	-	CASSLEQGLYTIYF	TGTGCCAGCAGCTTAGAACAGGGGTTGTACACCATATATTTT
TRBV10-1	-	TRBJ1-2	-	CASSESSGSYGYTF	TGCGCCAGCAGTGAGTCGTCGGGATCCTATGGCTACACCTTC
TRBV7-2	-	TRBJ2-1	-	CASSRQTTLYNEQFF	TGTGCCAGCAGCAGACAGACCACCCTCTACAATGAGCAGTTCTTC
TRBV21-1	-	TRBJ1-2	-	CASSPRNYGYTF	TGTGCCAGCAGCCCGCGGAACTATGGCTACACCTTC
TRBV5-6	-	TRBJ2-7	few	CASSLGAYEQYF	TGTGCCAGCAGCTTGGGAGCCTACGAGCAGTACTTC
TRBV28	-	TRBJ1-4	-	CASSLDMWVSGEKLFF	TGTGCCAGCAGTTTAGATATGTGGGTCAGCGGTGAAAAACTGTTTTTT
TRBV4-3	TRBD1	TRBJ1-2	-	CASSQDGRTGDGYTF	TGCGCCAGCAGCCAAGATGGCCGGACAGGGGATGGCTACACCTTC
TRBV11-1	-	TRBJ2-7	-	CASRQGGYEQYF	TGTGCCAGCAGACAAGGGGGCTACGAGCAGTACTTC
TRBV7-9	-	TRBJ1-5	-	CASSLFPDSGDQPQHF	TGTGCCAGCAGCTTGTTCCCCGACAGCGGGGATCAGCCCCAGCATTTT
TRBV28	-	TRBJ2-7	-	CASSLDTIIIQQYF	TGTGCCAGCAGTTTAGACACGATTATAATTCAGCAGTACTTC
TRBV18	-	TRBJ1-1	few	CASSPPGGAHTEAFF	TGTGCCAGCTCACCACCGGGGGGGGCGCACACTGAAGCTTTCTTT
TRBV7-9	-	TRBJ1-1	-	CASSFLQMNTEAFF	TGTGCCAGCAGCTTTTTACAGATGAACACTGAAGCTTTCTTT
TRBV6-5	-	TRBJ1-6	-	CASKENSYNSPLHF	TGTGCCAGCAAAGAGAATAGCTATAATTCACCCCTCCACTTT
TRBV4-3	-	TRBJ2-3	-	CASSQDELVTDTQYF	TGCGCCAGCAGCCAAGATGAGCTTGTCACAGATACGCAGTATTTT
TRBV4-3	-	TRBJ2-1	-	CASSQDGVYNEQFF	TGCGCCAGCAGCCAAGACGGAGTCTACAATGAGCAGTTCTTC
TRBV18	TRBD1	TRBJ2-1	-	CASSLTGALTSSYNEQFF	TGTGCCAGCTCGCTGACAGGGGCTTTAACGAGCTCCTACAATGAGCAGTTCTTC
TRBV12-5	-	TRBJ2-2	-	CASGLAQGGFGSTGELFF	TGTGCTAGTGGTTTGGCCCAAGGGGGTTTTGGAAGCACCGGGGAGCTGTTTTTT
TRBV11-2	-	TRBJ1-1	-	CASSFTESEAFF	TGTGCCAGCAGCTTTACAGAGTCTGAAGCTTTCTTT
TRBV2	TRBD2	TRBJ2-1	-	CASTERGVSYNEQFF	TGTGCCAGCACAGAGCGGGGGGTCTCCTACAATGAGCAGTTCTTC
TRBV11-3	-	TRBJ1-1	-	CASSLRGQAFF	TGTGCCAGCAGCTTGCGAGGGCAAGCTTTCTTT
TRBV20-1	-	TRBJ1-4	-	CSARAEKLFF	TGCAGTGCTAGGGCCGAAAAACTGTTTTTT
TRBV27	-	TRBJ2-7	-	CASSLNWRGYEQYF	TGTGCCAGCAGTCTCAATTGGAGGGGCTACGAGCAGTACTTC
TRBV2	-	TRBJ1-4	-	CASLERTANEKLFF	TGTGCCAGCCTCGAGAGGACAGCTAATGAAAAACTGTTTTTT
TRBV11-2	TRBD2	TRBJ2-1	-	CASTIDPASGANEQFF	TGTGCCAGCACCATCGACCCAGCTAGCGGGGCAAATGAGCAGTTCTTC
TRBV28	-	TRBJ1-4	-	CASSPYRGKLFF	TGTGCCAGCAGCCCGTATCGGGGTAAACTGTTTTTT
TRBV23-1	TRBD1	TRBJ2-7	-	CASSQSPGQVIQQYF	TGCGCCAGCAGTCAATCGCCGGGACAGGTAATCCAGCAGTACTTC
TRBV10-3	-	TRBJ1-1	-	CAISEDQGGTEAFF	TGTGCCATCAGTGAGGACCAAGGGGGCACTGAAGCTTTCTTT
TRBV5-4	-	TRBJ1-4	-	CASSPAGGSQKLFF	TGTGCCAGCAGCCCAGCGGGGGGATCTCAAAAACTGTTTTTT
TRBV27	TRBD1	TRBJ2-7	-	CASSLGQGVFYEQYF	TGTGCCAGCAGCCTCGGACAGGGGGTTTTCTACGAGCAGTACTTC
TRBV5-1	-	TRBJ1-1	-	CASSQGTEEAFF	TGCGCCAGCAGCCAGGGGACCGAAGAAGCTTTCTTT
TRBV11-2	TRBD1	TRBJ1-1	-	CASSLVPGQGMNTEAFF	TGTGCCAGCAGCTTAGTTCCGGGACAGGGAATGAACACTGAAGCTTTCTTT
TRBV10-2	TRBD2	TRBJ2-5	few	CAAAGGPEETQYF	TGCGCCGCTGCGGGGGGGCCAGAGGAGACCCAGTACTTC
TRBV19	TRBD1	TRBJ2-7	few	CASSVTGQGYEQYF	TGTGCCAGTAGTGTGACGGGACAGGGTTACGAGCAGTACTTC
TRBV2	-	TRBJ1-2	-	CASSDDRPTNYGYTF	TGTGCCAGCAGTGACGACAGACCGACTAACTATGGCTACACCTTC
TRBV4-2	-	TRBJ2-2	-	CASSQAGPGGRTGELFF	TGTGCCAGCAGCCAAGCTGGCCCGGGGGGCCGTACCGGGGAGCTGTTTTTT
TRBV9	TRBD1	TRBJ2-7	-	CASTRQGSGEQYF	TGTGCCAGCACCCGACAGGGTTCGGGCGAGCAGTACTTC
TRBV11-2	-	TRBJ2-2	-	CASSIRTSRNTGELFF	TGTGCCAGCAGCATTAGGACAAGCAGAAACACCGGGGAGCTGTTTTTT
TRBV29-1	TRBD2	TRBJ2-7	-	CSAKTSGFSYEQYF	TGCAGCGCTAAGACTAGCGGGTTCTCCTACGAGCAGTACTTC
TRBV7-2	TRBD2	TRBJ2-5	-	CASSLAGGEETQYF	TGTGCCAGCAGCTTAGCGGGGGGGGAAGAGACCCAGTACTTC
TRBV19	-	TRBJ1-2	few	CASRTSHEGHYGYTF	TGTGCCAGTAGGACATCTCACGAGGGCCACTATGGCTACACCTTC
TRBV9	-	TRBJ2-3	-	CASSVEAGFSDTQYF	TGTGCCAGCAGCGTAGAGGCAGGTTTCTCAGATACGCAGTATTTT
TRBV6-5	TRBD1	TRBJ1-6	-	CASNTGTGYNSPLHF	TGTGCCAGTAACACCGGGACAGGCTATAATTCACCCCTCCACTTT
TRBV20-1	-	TRBJ1-1	-	CSAIWAGVAFF	TGCAGTGCTATTTGGGCGGGGGTAGCTTTCTTT
TRBV28	-	TRBJ1-4	-	CASSFSRWAGVYEKLFF	TGTGCCAGCAGTTTTTCTCGCTGGGCAGGCGTATATGAAAAACTGTTTTTT
TRBV2	TRBD1	TRBJ1-1	-	CVSRGPGRTGFLTNTEAFF	TGTGTCAGCAGGGGGCCCGGTCGAACTGGTTTTTTGACGAACACTGAAGCTTTCTTT
TRBV7-2	-	TRBJ1-6	-	CASSLSGFGSPLHF	TGTGCCAGCAGCTTAAGCGGGTTCGGTTCACCCCTCCACTTT
TRBV2	-	TRBJ1-4	-	CASGATNEKLFF	TGTGCCAGCGGAGCAACTAATGAAAAACTGTTTTTT
TRBV29-1	TRBD1	TRBJ2-3	-	CSVEYGSPTGQSTDTQYF	TGCAGCGTTGAGTATGGATCACCCACGGGACAGAGCACAGATACGCAGTATTTT